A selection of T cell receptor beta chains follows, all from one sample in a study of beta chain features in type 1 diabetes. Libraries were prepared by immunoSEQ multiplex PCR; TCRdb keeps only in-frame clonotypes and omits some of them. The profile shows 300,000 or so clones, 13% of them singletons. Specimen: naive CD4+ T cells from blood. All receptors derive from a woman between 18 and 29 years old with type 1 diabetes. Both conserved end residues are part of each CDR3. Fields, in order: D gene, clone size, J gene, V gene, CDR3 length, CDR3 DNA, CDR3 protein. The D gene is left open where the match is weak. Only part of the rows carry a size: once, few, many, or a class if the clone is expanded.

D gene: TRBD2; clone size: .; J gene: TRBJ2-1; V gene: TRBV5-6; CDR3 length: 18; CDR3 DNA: TGTGCCAGCAGCTTTGAACTAGCGGGACTTGACTCCTACAATGAGCAGTTCTTC; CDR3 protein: CASSFELAGLDSYNEQFF
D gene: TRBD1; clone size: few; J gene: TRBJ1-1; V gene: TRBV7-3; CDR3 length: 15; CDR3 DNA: TGTGCCAGCAGCCGTGGGCCCCAGGGGGACTCTGAAGCTTTCTTT; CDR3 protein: CASSRGPQGDSEAFF
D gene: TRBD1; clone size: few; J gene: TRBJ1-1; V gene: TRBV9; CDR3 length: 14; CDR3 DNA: TGTGCCAGCAGCCATGACAGGGGAAACACTGAAGCTTTCTTT; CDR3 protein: CASSHDRGNTEAFF
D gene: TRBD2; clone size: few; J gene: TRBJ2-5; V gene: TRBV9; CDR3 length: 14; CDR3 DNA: TGTGCCAGCAGCGTAGGACTAGCGACGGAGACCCAGTACTTC; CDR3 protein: CASSVGLATETQYF
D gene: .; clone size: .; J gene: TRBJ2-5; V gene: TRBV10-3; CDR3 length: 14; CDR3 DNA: TGTGCCATCAGTGTTAACAGAGTTGGAGAGACCCAGTACTTC; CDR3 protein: CAISVNRVGETQYF
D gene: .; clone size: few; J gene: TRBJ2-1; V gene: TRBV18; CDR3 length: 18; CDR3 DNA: TGTGCCAGCTCACCAAGGACAGTAGAGACCTACTCCTACAATGAGCAGTTCTTC; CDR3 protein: CASSPRTVETYSYNEQFF
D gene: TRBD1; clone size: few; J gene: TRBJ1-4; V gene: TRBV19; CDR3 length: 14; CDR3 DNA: TGTGCCACCGTAGACAGGGGGCATAATGAAAAACTGTTTTTT; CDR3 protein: CATVDRGHNEKLFF
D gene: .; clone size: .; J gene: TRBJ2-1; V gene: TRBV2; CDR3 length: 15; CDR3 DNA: TGTGCCAGCAGTGTTGGTGGGGCACGTTACAATGAGCAGTTCTTC; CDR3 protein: CASSVGGARYNEQFF
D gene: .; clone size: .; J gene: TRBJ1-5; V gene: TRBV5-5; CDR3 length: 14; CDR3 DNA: TGTGCCAGCAGCTTGGTGCCAGGGGATCAGCCCCAGCATTTT; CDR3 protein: CASSLVPGDQPQHF
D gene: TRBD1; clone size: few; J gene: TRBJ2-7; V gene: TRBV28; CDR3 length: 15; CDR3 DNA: TGTGCCAGCAGTTTAGGACAGGGGACCCCCTACGAGCAGTACTTC; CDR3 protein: CASSLGQGTPYEQYF
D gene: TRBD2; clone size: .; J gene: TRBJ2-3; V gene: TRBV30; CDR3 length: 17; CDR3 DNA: TGTGCCTGGAGTGCCCGCCGAACTAGCGGGAGCACAGATACGCAGTATTTT; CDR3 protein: CAWSARRTSGSTDTQYF
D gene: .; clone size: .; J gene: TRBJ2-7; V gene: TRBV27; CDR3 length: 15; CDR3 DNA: TGTGCCAGCAGTTTATCAGGGGTTGGGTCCTACGAGCAGTACTTC; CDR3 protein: CASSLSGVGSYEQYF
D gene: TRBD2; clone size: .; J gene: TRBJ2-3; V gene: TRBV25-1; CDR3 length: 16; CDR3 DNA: TGTGCCAGCAGTGGGACTAGCGGGATGTGGGCAGATACGCAGTATTTT; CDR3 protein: CASSGTSGMWADTQYF
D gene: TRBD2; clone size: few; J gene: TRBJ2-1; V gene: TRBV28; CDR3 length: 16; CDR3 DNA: TGTGCCAGCAGTGAAGGAGGGACTAGCGGGAGTCAAGAGCAGTTCTTC; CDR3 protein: CASSEGGTSGSQEQFF
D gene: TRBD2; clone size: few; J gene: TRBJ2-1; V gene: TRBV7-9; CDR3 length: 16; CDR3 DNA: TGTGCCAGCAGCACCCCGACTAGCGGGAGTCACAATGAGCAGTTCTTC; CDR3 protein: CASSTPTSGSHNEQFF
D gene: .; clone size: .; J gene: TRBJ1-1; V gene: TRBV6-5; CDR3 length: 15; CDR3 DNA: TGTGCCAGCAGTTACTCCCCCGGGTTGAACACTGAAGCTTTCTTT; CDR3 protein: CASSYSPGLNTEAFF
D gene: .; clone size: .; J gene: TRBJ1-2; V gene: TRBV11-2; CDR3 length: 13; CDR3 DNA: TGTGCCAGCAGCTTAGATCGTGCAGGAGGCTACACCTTC; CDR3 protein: CASSLDRAGGYTF
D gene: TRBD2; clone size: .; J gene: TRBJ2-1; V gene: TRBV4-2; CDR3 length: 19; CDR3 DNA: TGTGCCAGCAGCCAAGATCTAGCGGGAGGGCCTTTTGCCTACAATGAGCAGTTCTTC; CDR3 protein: CASSQDLAGGPFAYNEQFF
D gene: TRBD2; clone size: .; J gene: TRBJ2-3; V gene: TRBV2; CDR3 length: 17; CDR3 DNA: TGTGCCAGCGAGACGGCTAGCGGGAGGGACCCAACACATACGCAGTATTTT; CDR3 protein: CASETASGRDPTHTQYF
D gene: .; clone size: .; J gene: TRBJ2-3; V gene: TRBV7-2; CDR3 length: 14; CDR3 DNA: TGTGCCAGCAGCTTCCCGGCGGGCACAGATACGCAGTATTTT; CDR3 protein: CASSFPAGTDTQYF
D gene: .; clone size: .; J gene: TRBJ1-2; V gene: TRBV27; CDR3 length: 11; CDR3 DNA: TGTGCCAGCCGGGGGATCTATGGCTACACCTTC; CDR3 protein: CASRGIYGYTF
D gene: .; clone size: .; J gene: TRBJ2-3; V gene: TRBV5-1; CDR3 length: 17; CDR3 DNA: TGCGCCAGCAGCTTCCTCCCGGGAGACGTTCCCACAGATACGCAGTATTTT; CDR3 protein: CASSFLPGDVPTDTQYF
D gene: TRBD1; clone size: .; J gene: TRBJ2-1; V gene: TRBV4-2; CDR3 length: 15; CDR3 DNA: TGTGCCAGCAGCCAAGCTGGGACAGCCCACAATGAGCAGTTCTTC; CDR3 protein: CASSQAGTAHNEQFF
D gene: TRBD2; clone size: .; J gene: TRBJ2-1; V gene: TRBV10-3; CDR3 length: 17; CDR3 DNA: TGTGCCATCAGTGAGCGGACTAGCGGGAGTGCCTACAATGAGCAGTTCTTC; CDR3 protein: CAISERTSGSAYNEQFF
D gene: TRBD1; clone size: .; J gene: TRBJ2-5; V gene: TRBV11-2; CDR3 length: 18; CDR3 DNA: TGTGCCAGCAGCTTAGTCCGGGACAGTCGTGGGTACCAAGAGACCCAGTACTTC; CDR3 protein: CASSLVRDSRGYQETQYF
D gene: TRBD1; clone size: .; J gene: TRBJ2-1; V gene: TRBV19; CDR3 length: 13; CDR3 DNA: TGTGCCAGTAGTCCCTTAGGGGCAGGGGGATTGTTCTTC; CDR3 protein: CASSPLGAGGLFF
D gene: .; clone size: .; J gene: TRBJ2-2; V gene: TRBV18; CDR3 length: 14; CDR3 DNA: TGTGCCAGCTCCAGACAGGCGAACACCGGGGAGCTGTTTTTT; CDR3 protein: CASSRQANTGELFF
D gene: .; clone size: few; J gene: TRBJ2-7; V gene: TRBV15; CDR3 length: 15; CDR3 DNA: TGTGCCACCAGCAGAGAAGCGTCCATCTCCTACGAGCAGTACTTC; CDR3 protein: CATSREASISYEQYF
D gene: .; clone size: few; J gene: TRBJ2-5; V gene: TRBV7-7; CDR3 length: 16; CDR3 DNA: TGTGCCAGCAGCTTAGCGCTAAGCTCCCCTCGGGAGACCCAGTACTTC; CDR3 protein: CASSLALSSPRETQYF
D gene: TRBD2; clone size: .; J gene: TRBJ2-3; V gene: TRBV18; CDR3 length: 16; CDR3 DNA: TGTGCCAGCTCACCACGATCTAGCGGAGAAGCTAGTACGCAGTATTTT; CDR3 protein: CASSPRSSGEASTQYF
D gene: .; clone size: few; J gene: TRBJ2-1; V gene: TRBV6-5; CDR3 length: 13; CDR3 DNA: TGTGCCAGCAGTTACGGAGGCACCAATGAGCAGTTCTTC; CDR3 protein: CASSYGGTNEQFF
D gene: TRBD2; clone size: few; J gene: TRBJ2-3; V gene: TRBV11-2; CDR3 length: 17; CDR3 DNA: TGTGCCAGCAGCTCTTGGACTAGCGGGATACCCACAGATACGCAGTATTTT; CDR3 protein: CASSSWTSGIPTDTQYF
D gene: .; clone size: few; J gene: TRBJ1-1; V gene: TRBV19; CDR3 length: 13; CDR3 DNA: TGTGCCAGTACCCATACAGGGAACACTGAAGCTTTCTTT; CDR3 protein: CASTHTGNTEAFF
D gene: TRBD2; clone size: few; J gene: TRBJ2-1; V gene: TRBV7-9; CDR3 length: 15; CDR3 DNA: TGTGCCAGCAGCTTGCCCGGGACTAGCTACAATGAGCAGTTCTTC; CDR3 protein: CASSLPGTSYNEQFF
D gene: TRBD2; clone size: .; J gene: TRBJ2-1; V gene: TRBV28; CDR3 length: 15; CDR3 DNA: TGTGCCAGCAGTTCGGCCGGGAGGGCCGGCGATGAGCAGTTCTTC; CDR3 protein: CASSSAGRAGDEQFF
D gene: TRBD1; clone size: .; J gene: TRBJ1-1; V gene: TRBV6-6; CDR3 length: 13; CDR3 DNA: TGTGCCAGCACGGGACAGGGGGACACTGAAGCTTTCTTT; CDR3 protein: CASTGQGDTEAFF
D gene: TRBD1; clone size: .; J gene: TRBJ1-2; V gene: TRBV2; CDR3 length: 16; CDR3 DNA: TGTGCCAGCAGGCCTCCGGGACAGGGGTTACTATGGGGCTACACCTTC; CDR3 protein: CASRPPGQGLLWGYTF
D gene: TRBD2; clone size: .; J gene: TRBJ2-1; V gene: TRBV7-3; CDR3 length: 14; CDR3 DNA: TGTGCCAGCAGCACCCCGGGACTAGTCAATGAGCAGTTCTTC; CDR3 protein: CASSTPGLVNEQFF
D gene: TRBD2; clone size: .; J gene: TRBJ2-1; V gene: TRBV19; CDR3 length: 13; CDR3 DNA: TGTGCCAGTAGTTCCGGGACTATTGGTGAGCAGTTCTTC; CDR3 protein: CASSSGTIGEQFF
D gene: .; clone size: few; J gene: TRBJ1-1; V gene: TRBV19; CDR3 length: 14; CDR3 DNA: TGTGCCAGTAGCGCTTGGGCGGGAAACACTGAAGCTTTCTTT; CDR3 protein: CASSAWAGNTEAFF
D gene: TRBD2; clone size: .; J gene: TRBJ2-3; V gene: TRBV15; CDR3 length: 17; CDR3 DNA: TGTGCCACCAGCAGAGATAGCGGGGGGTGGAGCACAGATACGCAGTATTTT; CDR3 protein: CATSRDSGGWSTDTQYF
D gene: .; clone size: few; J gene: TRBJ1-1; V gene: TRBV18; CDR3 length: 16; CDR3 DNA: TGTGCCAGCTCGCCTACCTGGACAAAAAGGAACACTGAAGCTTTCTTT; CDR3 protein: CASSPTWTKRNTEAFF
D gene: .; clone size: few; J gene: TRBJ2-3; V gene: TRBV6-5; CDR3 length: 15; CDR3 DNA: TGTGCCAGCAGTTACGACGGGAGTGCCACAGATACGCAGTATTTT; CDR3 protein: CASSYDGSATDTQYF
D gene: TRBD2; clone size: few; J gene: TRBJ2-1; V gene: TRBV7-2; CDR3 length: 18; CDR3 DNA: TGTGCCAGCAGCCTAAGGACTAGCGGGGGGAGGGTCTACAATGAGCAGTTCTTC; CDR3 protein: CASSLRTSGGRVYNEQFF
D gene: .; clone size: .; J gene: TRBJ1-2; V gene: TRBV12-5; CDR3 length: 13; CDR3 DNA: TGTGCTAGTGGTTTGCCCGACCCTCGGGGTCAGACCTTC; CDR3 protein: CASGLPDPRGQTF
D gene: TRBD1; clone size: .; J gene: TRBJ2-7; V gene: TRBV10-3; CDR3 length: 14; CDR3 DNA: TGTGCCATCAGCGCGGACAGGGTCTCCTACGAGCAGTACTTC; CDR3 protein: CAISADRVSYEQYF
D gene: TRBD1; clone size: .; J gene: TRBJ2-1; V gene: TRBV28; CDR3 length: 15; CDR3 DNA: TGTGCCAGCAGTCAGGGGGCTAGTTCTGTGGATGAGCAGTTCTTC; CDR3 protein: CASSQGASSVDEQFF
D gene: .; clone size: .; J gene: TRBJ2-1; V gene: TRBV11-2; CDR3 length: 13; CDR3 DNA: TGTGCCAGCAGCTTTGGTAGAGCCGATGAGCAGTTCTTC; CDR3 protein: CASSFGRADEQFF
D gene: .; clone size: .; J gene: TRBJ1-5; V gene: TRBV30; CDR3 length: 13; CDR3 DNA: TGTGCCTATTCGGGGGGCGGAAATCAGCCCCAGCATTTT; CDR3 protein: CAYSGGGNQPQHF
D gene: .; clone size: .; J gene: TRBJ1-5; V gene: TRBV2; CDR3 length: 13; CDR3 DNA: TGTGCCAGCAGTGCTACAGCAAATCAGCCCCAGCATTTT; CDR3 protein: CASSATANQPQHF
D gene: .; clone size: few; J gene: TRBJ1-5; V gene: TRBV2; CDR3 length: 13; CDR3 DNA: TGTGCCAGCAGCGATAGAGGGAATCAGCCCCAGCATTTT; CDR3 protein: CASSDRGNQPQHF
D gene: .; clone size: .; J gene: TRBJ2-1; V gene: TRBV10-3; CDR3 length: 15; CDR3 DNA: TGTGCCATCGGAGCCAAGGGCCATGGACTCGATGAGCAGTTCTTC; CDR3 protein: CAIGAKGHGLDEQFF
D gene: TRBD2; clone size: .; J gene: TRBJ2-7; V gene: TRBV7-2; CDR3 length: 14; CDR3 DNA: TGTGCCAGCAGCCTAGCGGGAGGTTCCTACGAGCAGTACTTC; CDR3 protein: CASSLAGGSYEQYF